This entry lists 22 T cell receptor beta chains sequenced from one sample in a study of T cell responses to AZD1222 COVID-19 vaccine. Here immunoSEQ multiplex PCR was the method, and the copy in TCRdb shows in-frame clones only, minus some. In the table there are 150,000 to 190,000 clones, more than 85% of which are singletons. Sample: peripheral blood, taken after recovery from COVID-19. The source is an adult who had recovered from COVID-19.

J is TRBJ1-6 and V is TRBV23-1; 8 positions match TRBD1. TRBV23-1 belongs to the ORF category, with a function that is uncertain. The CDR3 has 17 residues. The ends lost 4 bases at V and 5 bases at J; junction bases unmatched: 10. The chain's CDR3 is CASSLTGQGRDNSPLHF. The DNA of the CDR3 is TGCGCCAGCAGTCTCACCGGACAGGGTAGGGATAATTCACCCCTCCACTTT.

V and J are TRBV4-3 and TRBJ1-4, with D maybe TRBD1 (5 bases). Germline CDR1 reads LGHNA; CDR2 reads YSLEER. The CDR3 extends over 16 amino acids. V was shortened by 2 bases and J by 3 bases, with 13 bases between the two germline ends. This chain's CDR3 is CASSQTLTESNEKLFF. In DNA, the CDR3 is TGCGCCAGCAGCCAAACTTTGACAGAGTCTAATGAAAAACTGTTTTTT.

V is TRBV11-2 and J is TRBJ1-5, with 8 bases aligning to TRBD1. Germline CDR1 and CDR2: SGHAT and FQNNGV. The CDR3 spans 15 residues. The V and J ends lost 3 bases and 4 bases, in that order; junction bases with no gene match: 5. As DNA, the CDR3 is TGTGCCAGCAGCTTGGGACAGGTCGGAAATCAGCCCCAGCATTTT. Its protein is CASSLGQVGNQPQHF.

J is TRBJ2-2 and V is TRBV9; 7 bases align to TRBD1. The CDR3 covers 18 residues. J gave up 7 bases and V 4 bases, and 19 bases lay outside the gene matches. CDR1 is SGDLS, CDR2 YYNGEE, per germline. The CDR3 spells CASSTYLDRADLGGELFF. The CDR3 bases are TGTGCCAGCAGCACCTACTTAGACAGGGCGGATTTGGGCGGGGAGCTGTTTTTT. Complete variable domain (other parts from reference TRBV9 and TRBJ2-2): DSGVTQTPKHLITATGQRVTLRCSPRSGDLSVYWYQQSLDQGLQFLIQYYNGEERAKGNILERFSAQQFPDLHSELNLSSLELGDSALYFCASSTYLDRADLGGELFFGEGSRLTVL.

V usage is TRBV21-1 and J usage is TRBJ2-7; TRBD1 is the table's D call and was not checked against the DNA. TRBV21-1 is a known pseudogene. This CDR3 has 14 residues. The CDR3 loop is CASRTGHSLWEQYF. The CDR3 DNA is TGTGCCAGCAGGACCGGACATAGCCTTTGGGAGCAGTACTTC.

The chain has TRBV9 and TRBJ2-5; TRBD2 is a possible D gene (5 bases). Trimming took off 4 bases at V and 1 base at J, with 17 bases between the two ends. The CDR3 totals 16 residues. The germline gives CDR1 SGDLS, CDR2 YYNGEE. CDR3 in amino acids: CASSPPPRGFQETQYF. The CDR3 region has the DNA TGTGCCAGCAGCCCACCCCCCCGGGGATTCCAAGAGACCCAGTACTTC. The whole variable domain, remainder taken from reference TRBV9 and TRBJ2-5, is DSGVTQTPKHLITATGQRVTLRCSPRSGDLSVYWYQQSLDQGLQFLIQYYNGEERAKGNILERFSAQQFPDLHSELNLSSLELGDSALYFCASSPPPRGFQETQYFGPGTRLLVL.

The chain couples TRBV29-1 to TRBJ1-1; TRBD1 aligns across 7 bases. V lost 6 bases to trimming and J lost 4 bases; unmatched junction nucleotides: 14. This CDR3 contains 15 residues. Germline CDR1 and CDR2: SQVTM and ANQGSEA. The CDR3 here is CSVISNRAGGTEAFF. CDR3 coding DNA: TGCAGCGTCATTAGTAACAGGGCAGGGGGCACTGAAGCTTTCTTT.

Note on this clone: Other DNA sequences of this sample code for an identical CDR3. V usage is TRBV6-1 and J usage is TRBJ2-6; unclear D gene. This CDR3 spans 15 amino acids. V lost 1 base and J lost 0, with 4 bases in between. The germline V gene encodes CDR1 MNHNS and CDR2 SASEGT. This CDR3 is CASSEGGSGANVLTF. The DNA for the CDR3 is TGTGCCAGCAGTGAAGGGGGCTCTGGGGCCAACGTCCTGACTTTC.

V is TRBV7-2 and J is TRBJ2-3; possibly TRBD2 for D (7 bases). This CDR3 has 16 amino acids. V shed 6 bases and J shed 6 bases, with 22 bases lying between them. The germline V gene has CDR1 SGHTA and CDR2 FQGNSA. CDR3 region: CASSSMGGANSDTQYF. DNA for the CDR3: TGTGCCAGCAGTTCCATGGGGGGGGCCAACTCGGATACGCAGTATTTT. Full variable domain (missing parts from reference TRBV7-2 and TRBJ2-3): GAGVSQSPSNKVTEKGKDVELRCDPISGHTALYWYRQSLGQGLEFLIYFQGNSAPDKSGLPSDRFSAERTGGSVSTLTIQRTQQEDSAVYLCASSSMGGANSDTQYFGPGTRLTVL.

This chain joins TRBV7-2 and TRBJ2-7; a possible D gene is TRBD2 (5 bases). V lost 2 bases, J lost 8 bases, and 19 bases lay in between. This CDR3 is 15 amino acids long. Per germline, CDR1 SGHTA and CDR2 FQGNSA. CDR3 sequence: CASSLRGGAGNKQYF. CDR3 in DNA: TGTGCCAGCAGCTTAAGAGGTGGCGCCGGGAACAAGCAGTACTTC.

The gene calls are TRBV5-4 and TRBJ1-1; D may be TRBD1 (5 bases). V lost 0 bases and J lost 1, with 10 bases in between. This CDR3 has 15 residues. Germline lookup yields CDR1 SGHNT and CDR2 YYREEE (reference sequence). As DNA, the CDR3 is TGTGCCAGCAGCTTGGAAAGGGGACGGAACACTGAAGCTTTCTTT. It is translated as CASSLERGRNTEAFF. Looking up the rest from reference TRBV5-4 and TRBJ1-1 gives the full variable domain: ETGVTQSPTHLIKTRGQQVTLRCSSQSGHNTVSWYQQALGQGPQFIFQYYREEENGRGNFPPRFSGLQFPNYSSELNVNALELDDSALYLCASSLERGRNTEAFFGQGTRLTVV.

The chain recombines TRBV5-6 with TRBJ2-7; D gene unclear. The CDR3 has 13 residues. CDR1 and CDR2 from the germline V gene are SGHDT and YYEEEE. V was cut by 0 bases and J by 4 bases, with 8 bases left in between. The CDR3 here is CASSLAGRYEQYF. In nucleotides, the CDR3 is TGTGCCAGCAGCTTGGCCGGGCGTTACGAGCAGTACTTC.

The chain joins TRBV25-1 to TRBJ2-3, with 8 bases fitting TRBD1. CDR1 is MGHDK and CDR2 is SYGVNS in the germline V gene. With 6 bases clipped from V and 3 bases from J, the junction kept 5 bases outside the gene matches. The CDR3 covers 14 residues. CDR3 sequence reads: CASSDYRGTDTQYF. CDR3 DNA: TGTGCCAGCAGCGACTACAGGGGGACAGATACGCAGTATTTT.

The genes are TRBV7-6 and TRBJ2-7; 10 positions agree with TRBD1. There are 14 residues in the CDR3. V lost 1 base, J lost 4 bases, and 1 base stayed unmatched. Germline CDR1 is SGHVS and CDR2 is FNYEAQ. The CDR3 spells CASSLGQGAYEQYF. CDR3 nucleotide sequence: TGTGCCAGCAGCTTAGGACAGGGGGCGTACGAGCAGTACTTC.

This CDR3 reads CASSLGGYEQYF. The CDR3 DNA reads as TGTGCCAGCAGTTTGGGCGGGTACGAGCAGTACTTC. The chain carries TRBV28 and TRBJ2-7, with D maybe TRBD2 (5 bases). The CDR3 contains 12 residues. V dropped 3 bases and J dropped 4 bases, with 7 bases sitting between them. Germline CDR1 MDHEN, CDR2 SYDVKM.

V and J are TRBV13 and TRBJ2-7, with 9 bases that match TRBD1. Germline loops: CDR1 PRHDT, CDR2 FYEKMQ (reference sequence). The trim removed 0 bases at V and 6 bases at J, leaving 9 bases unmatched. This CDR3 comprises 16 residues. DNA of the CDR3: TGTGCCAGCAGCTTAGGGCGGTCACAGGGGGCGCTCGAGCAGTACTTC. Protein sequence: CASSLGRSQGALEQYF.

The rearrangement uses TRBV18 and TRBJ1-2; the D gene is possibly TRBD1 (5 bases). CDR3 length equals 13 residues. The ends were cut back, 1 base at V and 8 bases at J, with 11 bases in the middle. The germline CDR1 and CDR2 sequences are KGHSH and LQKENI. CDR3 sequence reads: CASSPRDGEGYTF. For the CDR3, the DNA is TGTGCCAGCTCACCACGGGACGGCGAAGGCTACACCTTC. The entire variable domain, with the rest obtained from reference TRBV18 and TRBJ1-2, is as follows: NAGVMQNPRHLVRRRGQEARLRCSPMKGHSHVYWYRQLPEEGLKFMVYLQKENIIDESGMPKERFSAEFPKEGPSILRIQQVVRGDSAAYFCASSPRDGEGYTFGSGTRLTVV.

For the CDR3, the DNA is TGTGCCAGCTGGAAGGGGGTGGGCTCTGGGGCCAACGTCCTGACTTTC. It yields the protein CASWKGVGSGANVLTF. The chain links TRBV9 to TRBJ2-6; TRBD1 might be the D (6 bases). The germline V and J ends were trimmed by 7 bases and 0 bases, with 14 bases remaining between them. This CDR3 contains 16 residues. From germline, CDR1 is SGDLS and CDR2 YYNGEE.

This clone was recorded only once. The chain joins TRBV4-1 to TRBJ1-1; D gene unclear. Germline V lookup: CDR1 MGHRA, CDR2 YSYEKL. The CDR3 consists of 14 residues. V dropped 0 bases and J dropped 1 base, with 6 bases sitting between them. The CDR3 coding sequence is TGCGCCAGCAGCCAAGATATGGGGAACACTGAAGCTTTCTTT. Its protein is CASSQDMGNTEAFF.

For the CDR3, the DNA is TGTGCCAGCAGCACGTTCGGGGGGGGCACAGATACGCAGTATTTT. It encodes CASSTFGGGTDTQYF. The chain couples TRBV6-5 to TRBJ2-3; TRBD2 agrees at 8 bases. With 6 bases clipped from V and 1 base from J, the junction kept 6 bases outside the gene matches. The CDR3 runs to 15 residues. Per the germline V gene, CDR1 is MNHEY and CDR2 is SVGAGI.

The CDR3: CASSYGTARAEAFF. In nucleotides, the CDR3 is TGTGCCAGCAGTTACGGGACCGCTCGTGCTGAAGCTTTCTTT. The chain employs TRBV6-5 and TRBJ1-1; perhaps TRBD1 as D (5 bases). Germline loops: CDR1 MNHEY, CDR2 SVGAGI. The CDR3 runs to 14 residues. V dropped 2 bases and J dropped 6 bases, with 13 bases sitting between them.

J is TRBJ2-2 and V is TRBV27; 11 bases align to TRBD2. The V segment lost 5 bases and the J segment 7 bases; nucleotides outside the gene matches: 9. In germline, CDR1 is MNHEY, CDR2 SMNVEV (reference sequence). The CDR3 is made up of 16 amino acids. The DNA for the CDR3 is TGTGCCAGCAGTGTCCATACTAGCGGGAGTGGCGGGGAGCTGTTTTTT. It codes for CASSVHTSGSGGELFF.